Listed below are T cell receptor beta chains from one sample, sequenced in a study of blood T cell repertoires in COVID-19. Assay: immunoSEQ multiplex PCR; the TCRdb copy retains only in-frame clones and omits some. The data contain roughly 150,000 clones, under 85% of them seen just once; the ten biggest clones take up 6.9%. Sequencing was carried out using peripheral blood. The source of these receptors is an elderly man with COVID-19, enrolled during active disease. Each CDR3 is given with its conserved first and last residue. A D gene is named only where the DNA matches it firmly. Size is omitted from some rows. Given values are once, few, many or a class for expanded clones.

j_call v_call clone_size d_call cdr3_aa cdr3_nt
TRBJ1-2 TRBV3-1/TRBV3-2 . . CASSQDFVFQQAGNYGYTF TGTGCCAGCAGCCAAGATTTTGTGTTTCAGCAGGCCGGAAACTATGGCTACACCTTC
TRBJ1-1 TRBV10-1 few . CASSARGLNTEAFF TGCGCCAGCAGTGCCAGGGGTTTGAACACTGAAGCTTTCTTT
TRBJ2-2 TRBV6-5 . TRBD1 CASSKQGVGTGELFF TGTGCCAGCAGTAAACAGGGGGTCGGAACCGGGGAGCTGTTTTTT
TRBJ2-3 TRBV5-1 . . CASSLGGRFSTDTQYF TGCGCCAGCAGCTTAGGAGGGCGGTTCAGCACAGATACGCAGTATTTT
TRBJ1-5 TRBV19 . . CASSIGGIYSNQPQHF TGTGCCAGTAGTATCGGGGGGATATATAGCAATCAGCCCCAGCATTTT
TRBJ2-3 TRBV19 . TRBD2 CATQGLASTDTQYF TGTGCCACCCAGGGACTAGCGAGCACAGATACGCAGTATTTT
TRBJ1-1 TRBV5-1 . TRBD1 CASSLGQGPHTEAFF TGCGCCAGCAGCCTCGGACAGGGGCCTCACACTGAAGCTTTCTTT
TRBJ1-1 TRBV7-9 . . CASSRPGNPEAFF TGTGCCAGCAGCCGACCGGGAAATCCTGAAGCTTTCTTT
TRBJ1-5 TRBV10-3 . TRBD1 CAISESLGGVNQPQHF TGTGCCATCAGTGAGTCTCTAGGGGGCGTGAATCAGCCCCAGCATTTT
TRBJ1-2 TRBV5-1 few . CASSALQGGNYGYTF TGCGCCAGCAGCGCACTACAGGGCGGAAACTATGGCTACACCTTC
TRBJ1-2 TRBV19 . TRBD1 CASSIVQGANGYTF TGTGCCAGTAGTATAGTACAGGGGGCGAATGGCTACACCTTC
TRBJ1-1 TRBV10-3 once TRBD1 CAINSGQKEAFF TGTGCCATCAATTCGGGACAGAAGGAAGCTTTCTTT
TRBJ2-5 TRBV7-9 . . CASSPRGLEETQYF TGTGCCAGCAGCCCTCGGGGATTGGAAGAGACCCAGTACTTC
TRBJ1-2 TRBV28 . . CASVDRSNYGYTF TGTGCCAGCGTCGACAGGTCCAACTATGGCTACACCTTC
TRBJ2-5 TRBV11-2 . TRBD2 CASSAPGTSGRETQYF TGTGCCAGCAGCGCCCCCGGGACTAGCGGGCGAGAGACCCAGTACTTC
TRBJ2-5 TRBV5-6 few . CASSSGNTAFQYF TGTGCCAGCAGCTCGGGAAATACAGCCTTCCAGTACTTC
TRBJ1-1 TRBV27 few TRBD1 CASSSTGGAAFF TGTGCCAGCAGTTCCACAGGGGGAGCAGCTTTCTTT
TRBJ1-2 TRBV5-1 . . CASSSRSDRTFDYGYTF TGCGCCAGCAGCTCCAGGAGCGACAGGACCTTTGACTATGGCTACACCTTC
TRBJ2-7 TRBV5-1 once . CASSLGQINSYEQYF TGCGCCAGCAGCTTAGGACAGATAAACTCCTACGAGCAGTACTTC